This T cell receptor (beta chain) appears in the sequencing data of a study of a mutant IDH1 vaccine in newly diagnosed glioma. On this clone itself: Antigen: not known.

Time point given: week 11, during vaccination. In the vaccine, a single dose held 300 ug of the mutant IDH1 20-mer peptide, along with topical imiquimod. The donors' diagnosis was new WHO grade 3 or 4 astrocytoma that was IDH1-mutant and ATRX-lost. Trimming removed 0 bases from V and 6 bases from J, with 10 bases in between. This CDR3 has 14 residues. Germline-derived CDR1 and CDR2 are SSHAT and FNYEAQ (reference sequence). The method was immunoSEQ multiplex PCR; TCRdb's version includes in-frame clones alone and lacks a portion of them. The sample lists tens of thousands of clones, 80% occurring once.

The rearrangement uses TRBV7-7 and TRBJ2-3; D possibly matches TRBD1 or TRBD2 (6 bases each). Sequenced material: PBMCs, taken from a glioma patient whose treatment included an IDH1 peptide vaccine. The TCR sequence derives from a man over 45 with glioma. CDR3 loop: CASSLAGGLDTQYF. In DNA, the CDR3 is TGTGCCAGCAGCTTAGCTGGGGGGCTGGATACGCAGTATTTT. Based on the CDR3 plus reference TRBV7-7 and TRBJ2-3, the full variable domain is GAGVSQSPRYKVTKRGQDVTLRCDPISSHATLYWYQQALGQGPEFLTYFNYEAQPDKSGLPSDRFSAERPEGSISTLTIQRTEQRDSAMYRCASSLAGGLDTQYFGPGTRLTVL.